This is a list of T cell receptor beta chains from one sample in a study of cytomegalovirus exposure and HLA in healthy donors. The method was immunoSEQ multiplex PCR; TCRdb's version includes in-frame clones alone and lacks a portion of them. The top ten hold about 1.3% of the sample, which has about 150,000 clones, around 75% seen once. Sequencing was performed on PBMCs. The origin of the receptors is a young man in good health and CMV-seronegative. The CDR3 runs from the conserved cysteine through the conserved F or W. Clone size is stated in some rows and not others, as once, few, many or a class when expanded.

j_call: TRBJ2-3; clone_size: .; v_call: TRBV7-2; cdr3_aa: CASSLGARDTQYF
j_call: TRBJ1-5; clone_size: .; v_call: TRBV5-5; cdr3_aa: CASSAPPGDLGQPQHF
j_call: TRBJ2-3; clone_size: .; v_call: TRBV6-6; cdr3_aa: CASSPRGGPTDTQYF
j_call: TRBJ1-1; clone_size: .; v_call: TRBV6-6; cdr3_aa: CASTIGGTMNTEAFF
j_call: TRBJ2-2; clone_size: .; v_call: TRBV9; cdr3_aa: CASSVRLADLTGELFF
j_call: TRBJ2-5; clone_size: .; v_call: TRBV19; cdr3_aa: CASSIWGEEETQYF
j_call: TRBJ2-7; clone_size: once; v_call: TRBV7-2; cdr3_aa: CASSLGRLVGREQYF
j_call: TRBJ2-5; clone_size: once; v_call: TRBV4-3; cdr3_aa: CASSQDRQGAKTQYF
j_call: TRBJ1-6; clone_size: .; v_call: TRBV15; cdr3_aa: CATSRLDRDGSPLHF
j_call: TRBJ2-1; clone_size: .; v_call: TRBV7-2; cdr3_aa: CASSLQGTSLSYNEQFF
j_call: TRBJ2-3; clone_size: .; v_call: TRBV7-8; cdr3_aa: CASSLRLAESTDTQYF
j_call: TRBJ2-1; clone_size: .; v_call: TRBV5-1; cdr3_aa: CASSLGGSNEQFF
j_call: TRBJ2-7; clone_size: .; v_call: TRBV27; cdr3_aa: CASSLDRGRDEQYF
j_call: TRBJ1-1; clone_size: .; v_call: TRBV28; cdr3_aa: CASSLGGRWAFF
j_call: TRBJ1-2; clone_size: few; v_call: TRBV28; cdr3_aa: CASSPDRAVDYGYTF
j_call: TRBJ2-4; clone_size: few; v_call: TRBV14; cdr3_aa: CASSPLLGPQYF
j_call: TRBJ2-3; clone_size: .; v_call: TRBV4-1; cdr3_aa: CASTGRTEPTDTQYF